The present entry profiles one TCR beta chain with its context. No antigen is known for it. This table comes from immunoSEQ multiplex PCR, and its TCRdb copy is limited to in-frame clones, with some not included. The table has some 100,000 clones, 90% seen once. The source of the sample is a study of OX40 agonist ivuxolimab in advanced cancers. Study as a whole: While on treatment, patients had intravenous ivuxolimab at 0.01 to 10 mg/kg every 2 weeks. Overall study findings and caveats: Both blood CD4+ and CD8+ T cells showed clonal growth by week 6 at 0.1 to 3.0 mg/kg. Compared with CD4+, CD8+ T cells on average had more expanded clones.

The CDR3 extends over 16 amino acids. Looked up from germline, CDR1 is MNHEY and CDR2 is SVGAGI. J was trimmed by 7 bases and V by 1 base; bases with no gene match: 8. This chain uses TRBV6-5 with TRBJ2-2; 8 bases are a match to TRBD2. This TCR came from an adult with an advanced solid tumor such as melanoma, head and neck, liver or kidney cancer. The source was CD4+ or CD8+ T cells sorted from blood, collected in a trial of the OX40 agonist ivuxolimab. The DNA for the CDR3 is TGTGCCAGCAGTTACTGGCGGGGGGCTTCTAGCGGGGAGCTGTTTTTT. Protein sequence: CASSYWRGASSGELFF.